The clone carrying this TCR beta chain was seen many times. What it recognizes is unknown. Primed by a sample-barcoded 5' primer and a J-beta primer mix, a second PCR proceeded for about 6 to 12 cycles. MiXCR was run by TCRdb on the 5' RACE reads, yielding one entry per CDR3 protein. The table records about 1,500,000 distinct CDR3 sequences, 28% of them present only once. This specimen belongs to a study of blood T cells in healthy people across ages. The study's findings and limits: A roughly linear fall in TCR beta diversity per million T cells was seen with increasing age.

The CDR3 totals 13 residues. Trimming removed 6 bases at V and 5 bases at J, with 16 bases between. Germline V lookup: CDR1 SQVTM, CDR2 ANQGSEA. This TCR was sampled from a young woman in good health. The specimen sequenced was blood. The chain recombines TRBV29-1 with TRBJ2-5; tentatively, D is TRBD1 or TRBD2 (6 bases each). CDR3 nucleotide sequence: TGCAGCGTAACTAGGGGGGCCGGCGAGACCCAGTACTTC. Protein sequence: CSVTRGAGETQYF.